The 21 T cell receptor beta chains given below trace back to one sample, sequenced in a study of graft-versus-host responses after intestinal transplantation. No antigen has been assigned to these receptors. Sequenced by immunoSEQ multiplex PCR; TCRdb stores in-frame clones only, minus some. The sample carries over 75,000 clones, 85% to 95% recorded once. Sequences were derived from unstimulated CD8+ T cells sorted from spleen or lymph node cells, sampled before transplant. Receptors were obtained from a human donor who was the organ donor for an intestinal transplant.

The rearrangement links TRBV2 to TRBJ2-3, with D possibly matching TRBD2 (6 bases). Trimming left V 6 bases short and J 6 bases short, with 13 bases between. The CDR3 runs 13 residues. Germline CDR1 SNHLY, CDR2 FYNNEI. DNA of the CDR3: TGTGCCAGCAGGGGCAGTGGGAGGGATACGCAGTATTTT. Translating it yields CASRGSGRDTQYF.

The sample holds a few counts of this clone. The rearrangement joins TRBV19 to TRBJ2-1; the match to TRBD2 covers 8 bases. The trim removed 3 bases at V and 7 bases at J, leaving 11 bases unmatched. The CDR3 is 16 amino acids. The germline gives CDR1 LNHDA, CDR2 SQIVND (reference sequence). CDR3 loop: CASSIPGIAGYNEQFF. CDR3 coding DNA: TGTGCCAGTAGTATCCCAGGGATAGCGGGGTATAATGAGCAGTTCTTC. Combining the CDR3 with reference TRBV19 and TRBJ2-1 gives the whole variable domain DGGITQSPKYLFRKEGQNVTLSCEQNLNHDAMYWYRQDPGQGLRLIYYSQIVNDFQKGDIAEGYSVSREKKESFPLTVTSAQKNPTAFYLCASSIPGIAGYNEQFFGPGTRLTVL.

The chain links TRBV9 to TRBJ2-7; TRBD1 aligns across 7 bases. The trim removed 4 bases at V and 1 base at J, leaving 5 bases unmatched. CDR3 length: 14 amino acids. Germline CDR1 reads SGDLS; CDR2 reads YYNGEE. The CDR3 sequence is CASSFGTVSYEQYF. DNA for the CDR3: TGTGCCAGCAGCTTTGGGACAGTATCCTACGAGCAGTACTTC.

V and J are TRBV6-5 and TRBJ2-7, with D maybe TRBD2 (5 bases). Trimming pared 0 bases from V and 3 bases from J, leaving 12 bases between. CDR3 length: 15 amino acids. Germline-derived CDR1 and CDR2 are MNHEY and SVGAGI. The CDR3 loop is CASSYSGGSIYEQYF. DNA of the CDR3: TGTGCCAGCAGTTACTCAGGAGGTTCCATCTACGAGCAGTACTTC.

V usage is TRBV28 and J usage is TRBJ1-2, with 12 positions matching TRBD1. This CDR3 has 16 amino acids. V was pared by 5 bases and J by 4 bases, with 8 bases of the junction left unmatched. Germline V gene sequence: CDR1 MDHEN, CDR2 SYDVKM. CDR3 protein: CASSPWDRGLSYGYTF. DNA of the CDR3: TGTGCCAGCAGTCCGTGGGACAGGGGGCTCAGCTATGGCTACACCTTC.

This clone has just one count. The chain links TRBV7-9 to TRBJ1-2; 7 positions match TRBD1. The J segment lost 4 bases and the V segment lost 1 base, leaving 12 bases of the junction unmatched. The CDR3 runs to 17 residues. Germline V gives CDR1 SEHNR, CDR2 FQNEAQ (reference sequence). The CDR3 sequence: CASSLGAGTANLYGYTF. CDR3 sequence (DNA): TGTGCCAGCAGCTTAGGAGCCGGGACAGCCAATCTCTATGGCTACACCTTC.

This clone showed up just once. The V and J genes are TRBV13 and TRBJ1-6, with TRBD1 as a possible D gene (5 bases). Germline lookup yields CDR1 PRHDT and CDR2 FYEKMQ (reference sequence). V was cut by 4 bases and J by 8 bases, with 12 bases left in between. The CDR3 spans 14 residues. The CDR3 bases are TGTGCCAGCAGCTGGGGGGTTGTGGATTCACCCCTCCACTTT. It is translated as CASSWGVVDSPLHF.

The CDR3 DNA is TGCGCCAGCAGTCATACCTACTCGGAGGCAGAGCCTTTCTTT. This encodes CASSHTYSEAEPFF. The chain couples TRBV23-1 to TRBJ1-1; D call uncertain. TRBV23-1 is an ORF for which the function is uncertain. Trimming left V 3 bases short and J 12 bases short, with 20 bases between. This CDR3 contains 14 residues.

This clone was observed once. The rearrangement links TRBV28 to TRBJ2-4; 8 nucleotides match TRBD2. The V and J ends lost 2 bases and 2 bases, in that order; junction bases with no gene match: 2. The germline V gene encodes CDR1 MDHEN and CDR2 SYDVKM. The length of the CDR3 is 15 residues. Here the CDR3 DNA reads TGTGCCAGCAGTTTAACGGGAGGGACCAAAAACATTCAGTACTTC. Its protein product is CASSLTGGTKNIQYF.

The gene calls are TRBV5-1 and TRBJ2-1, with D possibly matching TRBD1 (6 bases). Germline CDR1 SGHRS, CDR2 YFSETQ. CDR3 length: 17 residues. The V and J ends lost 0 bases and 8 bases respectively, with 21 bases between them. CDR3 region: CASSLASVQGLLDEQFF. The DNA for the CDR3 is TGCGCCAGCAGCTTGGCCTCGGTACAGGGTCTTTTGGATGAGCAGTTCTTC.

The V and J genes are TRBV19 and TRBJ2-5; maybe TRBD2 (7 bases). This CDR3 is 15 amino acids long. Trimming cost V 6 bases and J 6 bases, with 20 bases left between them. In germline, CDR1 is LNHDA, CDR2 SQIVND (reference sequence). The CDR3 sequence is CASSPEGGGDQTQYF. CDR3 nucleotide sequence: TGTGCCAGTAGCCCCGAGGGGGGGGGCGATCAGACCCAGTACTTC.

The chain links TRBV6-1 to TRBJ2-6; D is ambiguous. Trimming stripped 1 base from V and 0 bases from J, with 13 bases between. The CDR3 loop spans 18 amino acids. CDR1 is MNHNS, CDR2 SASEGT, per germline. CDR3 sequence: CASSEDSYLLSGANVLTF. The CDR3 DNA is TGTGCCAGCAGTGAAGACAGCTACCTTCTCTCTGGGGCCAACGTCCTGACTTTC.

The rearrangement joins TRBV11-2 to TRBJ2-7, with 7 bases that match TRBD2. Unmatched junction bases numbered 8, after V lost 1 base and J lost 5 bases. The CDR3 loop spans 15 amino acids. Germline V CDR1 and CDR2: SGHAT, FQNNGV. This chain's CDR3 is CASSLGEGPIHEQYF. CDR3 in DNA: TGTGCCAGCAGCTTAGGGGAGGGGCCCATCCACGAGCAGTACTTC.

The genes are TRBV5-1 and TRBJ2-1; 7 bases agree with TRBD2. The germline V gene encodes CDR1 SGHRS and CDR2 YFSETQ. The CDR3 runs 17 residues. Trimming removed 1 base from V and 4 bases from J; junction bases left unmatched: 11. The CDR3 protein is CASSLPAYSGYYNEQFF. The CDR3 nucleotides are TGCGCCAGCAGCTTGCCGGCATATAGCGGGTATTACAATGAGCAGTTCTTC.

J is TRBJ2-7 and V is TRBV13; a weak D match, TRBD2 (6 bases). This CDR3 contains 15 residues. Germline loops: CDR1 PRHDT, CDR2 FYEKMQ (reference sequence). The ends were cut back, 5 bases at V and 5 bases at J, with 19 bases in the middle. The CDR3 spells CASSAAGAGRDEQYF. The DNA for the CDR3 is TGTGCCAGCAGCGCCGCCGGGGCGGGGAGAGACGAGCAGTACTTC.

This clone was observed once. The rearrangement links TRBV25-1 to TRBJ2-2; 7 nucleotides line up with TRBD1. Germline V gives CDR1 MGHDK, CDR2 SYGVNS. The length of the CDR3 is 17 residues. J lost 0 bases, V lost 2 bases, and 6 bases had no gene match. CDR3 sequence (DNA): TGTGCCAGCAGTGAAAGCCGGGACAGCGCGAACACCGGGGAGCTGTTTTTT. Its translation: CASSESRDSANTGELFF.

This chain uses TRBV5-6 with TRBJ2-7, with a possible D match to TRBD2 (5 bases). The CDR3 runs to 12 residues. Germline V gene sequence: CDR1 SGHDT, CDR2 YYEEEE. Trimming removed 4 bases at V and 6 bases at J, with 11 bases between. The CDR3 region has the DNA TGTGCCAGCAGCCCTCGGGGTATCGAGCAGTACTTC. Encoded protein: CASSPRGIEQYF.

The chain has TRBV7-8 and TRBJ2-7, with a weak D call TRBD2 (5 bases). CDR1 is SGHVS, CDR2 FQNEAQ, per germline. V gave up 3 bases and J gave up 3 bases, with 30 bases separating them. The CDR3 extends over 20 amino acids. The CDR3 region has the DNA TGTGCCAGCAGCTTTTCCCATAACCGGCCCGGGGTAATATTGGTCTACGAGCAGTACTTC. As protein: CASSFSHNRPGVILVYEQYF.

This clone was observed a single time. The chain has TRBV5-4 and TRBJ2-5, with D tentatively TRBD1 (5 bases). The CDR3 length is 13 residues. V was clipped by 0 bases and J by 5 bases, with 8 bases between them. Germline V CDR1 and CDR2: SGHNT, YYREEE (reference sequence). The DNA of the CDR3 is TGTGCCAGCAGCTTGGCAGGGATGGAGACCCAGTACTTC. Protein product: CASSLAGMETQYF. The full variable domain, completed using reference TRBV5-4 and TRBJ2-5, is ETGVTQSPTHLIKTRGQQVTLRCSSQSGHNTVSWYQQALGQGPQFIFQYYREEENGRGNFPPRFSGLQFPNYSSELNVNALELDDSALYLCASSLAGMETQYFGPGTRLLVL.

The chain carries TRBV28 and TRBJ2-7; 7 bases map to TRBD1. V lost 5 bases to trimming and J lost 0 bases; unmatched junction nucleotides: 4. Germline CDR1 MDHEN, CDR2 SYDVKM. CDR3 length equals 14 residues. CDR3 protein: CASSRDSYSYEQYF. The CDR3 bases are TGTGCCAGCAGTAGGGACAGTTACTCCTACGAGCAGTACTTC. Variable domain in full (rest from reference TRBV28 and TRBJ2-7): DVKVTQSSRYLVKRTGEKVFLECVQDMDHENMFWYRQDPGLGLRLIYFSYDVKMKEKGDIPEGYSVSREKKERFSLILESASTNQTSMYLCASSRDSYSYEQYFGPGTRLTVT.

The J gene is TRBJ1-2, the V gene TRBV28, with 8 bases aligning to TRBD1. CDR3 length: 14 residues. V shed 5 bases, J shed 4 bases, and the junction held 6 bases outside the gene matches. In germline, CDR1 is MDHEN, CDR2 SYDVKM. CDR3 sequence (DNA): TGTGCCAGCAGTCCTAGGGACAGGACCTATGGCTACACCTTC. This gives the protein CASSPRDRTYGYTF.